This T cell receptor beta chain was sequenced for a study of regulatory T cells in long-lasting Graves disease (dated by TCRdb to about 2021). Regarding the study in general: Patients with newly diagnosed Graves' disease had been on antithyroid drugs for under 3 months. Peripheral blood TCR sequencing and RNA sequencing compared persistent Graves' disease patients with newly diagnosed Graves' disease patients. The study took place in China and was registered as a clinical trial. A total of roughly 35 samples underwent TCR sequencing: about 13 from persistent and about 20 from newly diagnosed Graves' disease patients.

What this sample's time point label stands for: newly diagnosed GD, antithyroid drugs for less than 3 months. For both TCR sequencing and RNA sequencing, RNA was extracted from PBMCs in TRIzol. Graves' disease was diagnosed according to American Thyroid Association guidelines. Patients for the study were recruited at an endocrinology department in Xi'an, China. Each patient gave about 10 milliliters of peripheral blood, collected in an EDTA anticoagulant tube. PBMCs were isolated by Ficoll Paque Plus density gradient separation without further T cell sorting. RNA quality was checked with an Agilent 2100 Bioanalyzer and agarose gel, and concentration with a NanoDrop 2000. Details on this clonotype: This clone's antigen is unknown. Qualities for individual bases were not recorded, and no much larger clone is one base off.

The library was built by means of multiplex PCR. Sequencing was performed on an Illumina HiSeq 4000. TCR beta libraries were built with iRepertoire HTBI primers and Arm-PCR amplification of CDR3 regions. Before sequencing, the PCR products underwent gel purification. The authors' analysis ran thus. Gene usage analysis of CDR3 amino acid clonotypes used the 55 to 80 TRBV and 14 TRBJ segments found across samples. COPE and FqMerger were used to merge the filtered high-quality paired reads into contigs. BLAST was used to align contigs to IMGT TRBV, TRBD and TRBJ reference genes, with CDR3 defined following IMGT. Clonotypes above 0.1% frequency were classified as highly expanded clones. Shannon entropy served as the measure of repertoire diversity, while the Gini coefficient captured V-J evenness. Public clonotypes were defined as clonotypes shared by more than one individual. TCRdb took the public reads, trimmed them with fastp at Q25, ran MiXCR for clone calling and kept in-frame beta chains. For every CDR3 protein sequence, its rows merge into one entry that carries the most common genes and DNA. None of the V and J calls come from the authors' own analysis; TCRdb made them. Recorded for this sample are around 400,000 distinct CDR3 sequences; 15% of them occurred a single time. The ten largest clones add up to about a fifth of the sample.

Counted from cysteine to phenylalanine, this CDR3 has 16 amino acids. Solely the CDR3 DNA is kept, with 48 bases framed from the first base. The germline V gene gives CDR1 as KGHDR and CDR2 as SFDVKD. V lost 1 base and J lost 5 bases; the stretch between them is 14 bases long. Results and caveats for the whole study, not just this receptor: Persistent Graves' disease patients showed lower TCR Shannon entropy and fewer highly expanded clones than newly diagnosed patients, suggesting clonal expansion. The study examined only peripheral blood because the primary lesion, thyroid tissue, could not be accessed. Patients with persistent disease shared more public clonotypes (roughly 2,900) than newly diagnosed patients did (about 1,000). As a limitation, the authors acknowledged that the small sample size may reduce accuracy. Sequencing and analysis were restricted to the TCR beta chain. Persistent disease showed preferential use of TRBV28, TRBJ1-2 and TRBJ2-5, whereas newly diagnosed disease favored TRBV20-1 and TRBJ2-1.

The source is a female donor with Graves disease. The chain employs TRBV24-1 and TRBJ2-1, and the D gene may be TRBD2, 5 bases matching. The specimen comprised peripheral blood mononuclear cells (PBMCs), sampled at new diagnosis, from a patient treated with antithyroid drugs. The DNA sequence is as follows: TGTGCCACCAGTGATTTAACTAGTGGTGCACACAATGAGCAGTTCTTC. It codes for CATSDLTSGAHNEQFF.